These T cell receptor beta chains were read from a single sample in a study of cytotoxic CD8 clonotypes in ibrutinib-treated CLL. Assay: immunoSEQ multiplex PCR; the TCRdb copy retains only in-frame clones and omits some. The table shows approximately 46,000 clones, with roughly three quarters occurring only once. This specimen consisted of PBMCs, obtained after 12 months of ibrutinib treatment. Receptors were obtained from a human donor with chronic lymphocytic leukemia. Both conserved end residues are part of each CDR3. The D gene is left open where the match is weak. Part of the rows lack a size; the others show once, few, many or a class for expanded clones.

clone size	J gene	CDR3 length	D gene	V gene	CDR3 DNA	CDR3 protein
.	TRBJ2-7	13	.	TRBV7-2	TGTGCCAGCAGCTCCCCGAGTGGATACGAGCAGTACTTC	CASSSPSGYEQYF
.	TRBJ1-1	11	.	TRBV30	TGTGCCTGGAGTCGAGGGACTGAAGCTTTCTTT	CAWSRGTEAFF
.	TRBJ2-7	13	TRBD2	TRBV6-5	TGTGCCAGCAACCCCAGCGGGACCTACGAGCAGTACTTC	CASNPSGTYEQYF
.	TRBJ2-7	16	TRBD2	TRBV10-3	TGTGCCATCAGTGGGGGACTAGCGGGACCCCCTTACGAGCAGTACTTC	CAISGGLAGPPYEQYF
.	TRBJ2-1	12	.	TRBV29-1	TGCAGCGCCAAAACAGGGTCCAATGAGCAGTTCTTC	CSAKTGSNEQFF
few	TRBJ1-5	13	.	TRBV2	TGTGCCAGCAGTGTGGCAGGCAATCAGCCCCAGCATTTT	CASSVAGNQPQHF
few	TRBJ2-2	16	.	TRBV4-3	TGCGCCAGCAGCCAAGATTGGATTACGAACACCGGGGAGCTGTTTTTT	CASSQDWITNTGELFF
.	TRBJ1-3	16	TRBD1	TRBV7-9	TGTGCCAGCAGCGTTACAGGGGGTATAATAGGAAACACCATATATTTT	CASSVTGGIIGNTIYF
.	TRBJ2-3	16	.	TRBV5-8	TGTGCCAGCAGCTTGGCCAGGGTAAGGAGGGCAGATACGCAGTATTTT	CASSLARVRRADTQYF
.	TRBJ1-1	14	TRBD1	TRBV5-1	TGCGCCAGCAGCTATGTCTCCAGGGGGCTGGAAGCTTTCTTT	CASSYVSRGLEAFF
once	TRBJ2-1	14	.	TRBV29-1	TGCAGCGCCCGAACGGACACCACCTACAATGAGCAGTTCTTC	CSARTDTTYNEQFF
few	TRBJ1-4	15	.	TRBV7-9	TGTGCCAGCAGCTTAGAGACAGGAACTAATGAAAAACTGTTTTTT	CASSLETGTNEKLFF
.	TRBJ2-7	11	.	TRBV7-9	TGTGCCAGCAGCACATACTACGAGCAGTACTTC	CASSTYYEQYF
.	TRBJ2-1	14	.	TRBV27	TGTGCCAGCACTCGGGATATCTCCTACAATGAGCAGTTCTTC	CASTRDISYNEQFF
few	TRBJ2-7	12	.	TRBV28	TGTGCCAGCAGTTTAGTAGGGGGTGAGCAGTACTTC	CASSLVGGEQYF
.	TRBJ2-7	15	TRBD1	TRBV6-5	TGTGCCAGCAGTTACACGACAGGGGGAAACTACGAGCAGTACTTC	CASSYTTGGNYEQYF
once	TRBJ2-1	14	.	TRBV19	TGTGCCAGTAGTATCCCCAGTGCCTACAATGAGCAGTTCTTC	CASSIPSAYNEQFF
few	TRBJ1-1	14	.	TRBV14	TGTGCCAGCAGCCAAGAGACGGGGAACACTGAAGCTTTCTTT	CASSQETGNTEAFF
.	TRBJ2-7	13	TRBD2	TRBV5-1	TGCGCCAGCGCCCTTACTAGCGACTACGAGCAGTACTTC	CASALTSDYEQYF
.	TRBJ2-7	13	.	TRBV11-2	TGTGCCAGCAGCTCAACCCGGAGCTACGAGCAGTACTTC	CASSSTRSYEQYF
.	TRBJ2-1	15	.	TRBV5-1	TGCGCCAGCAGCGGCGCGGGGCGGGCCGAAAATGAGCAGTTCTTC	CASSGAGRAENEQFF